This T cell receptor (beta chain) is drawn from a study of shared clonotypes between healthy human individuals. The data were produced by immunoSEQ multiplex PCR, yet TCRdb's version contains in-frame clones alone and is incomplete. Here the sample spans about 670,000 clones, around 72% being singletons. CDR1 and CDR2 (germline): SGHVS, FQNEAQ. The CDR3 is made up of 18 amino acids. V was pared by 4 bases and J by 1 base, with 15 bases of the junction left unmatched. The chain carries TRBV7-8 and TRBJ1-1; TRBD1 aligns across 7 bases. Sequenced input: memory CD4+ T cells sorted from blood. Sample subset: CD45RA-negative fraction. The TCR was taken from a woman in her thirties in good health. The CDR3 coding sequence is TGTGCCAGCAGCTCACCCGGACAGGCAAAAGGGGGGAACACTGAAGCTTTCTTT. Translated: CASSSPGQAKGGNTEAFF.